This entry features one TCR beta chain sequence. Its antigen is undetermined. The data belong to a study of cytomegalovirus exposure and HLA in healthy donors. Study results and limitations: TCR beta chain V- and J-gene trimming was linked, in a later analysis, to a missense variant in DCLRE1C. In a later analysis, most CMV-associated TCR beta chains appeared HLA-restricted. Several of the most significant clusters were apparently associated with common viral pathogens in a later analysis.

Primers: 60 Vbeta forward and 13 Jbeta reverse. Profiling relied on immunoSEQ multiplex PCR, and the TCRdb table lists in-frame clones only, not all of them. The table lists about 110,000 clones, 77% of them singletons. The CDR3 sequence is 12 residues long. V lost 3 bases, J lost 9 bases, and 3 bases stayed unmatched. The germline V gene has CDR1 SGHKS and CDR2 YYEKEE (reference sequence). The sample consisted of PBMCs. The chain uses TRBV5-5 and TRBJ2-1, with 7 bases fitting TRBD2. The TCR was taken from a human donor in good health. CDR3 amino acids: CASSYPGGEQFF. In DNA form, the CDR3 reads TGTGCCAGCAGCTACCCGGGAGGTGAGCAGTTCTTC. The full variable domain, in which reference TRBV5-5 and TRBJ2-1 provide the parts outside the CDR3, is DAGVTQSPTHLIKTRGQQVTLRCSPISGHKSVSWYQQVLGQGPQFIFQYYEKEERGRGNFPDRFSARQFPNYSSELNVNALLLGDSALYLCASSYPGGEQFFGPGTRLTVL.